This TCR beta chain was captured in a study of somatic mutations in cytotoxic T cells in rheumatoid arthritis. Whole-study context: Peripheral blood samples of roughly 29 ml EDTA were taken from patients directly after diagnosis and before treatment.

For this clone: The antigen remains unidentified.

In the original workflow: Rarely did patient CD8+ clones above 1% match published virus-specific TCRB sequences. Libraries were prepared by immunoSEQ multiplex PCR; TCRdb keeps only in-frame clonotypes and omits some of them. V and J calls and clone size are those listed in that table; D and trimming were worked out from the DNA. The sample lists around 15,000 clones; 78% were seen once. Study results and limitations: There were about an eighth of the 65 patients in whom the largest CD8+ clone exceeded 20% of CD8+ cells. An age-related increase in CD8+ clonality was seen in rheumatoid arthritis patients but not in healthy controls.

The CDR3 runs to 11 residues. Germline CDR1 reads DFQATT; CDR2 reads SNEGSKA (reference sequence). J gave up 7 bases and V 6 bases, and 4 bases lay outside the gene matches. The sequence derives from an adult with rheumatoid arthritis. This chain uses TRBV20-1 with TRBJ2-7; 9 bases are a match to TRBD2. Sequencing was carried out using CD8+ T cells sorted from blood. The chain's CDR3 is CSAQGLAEQYF. DNA for the CDR3: TGCAGTGCCCAGGGACTAGCTGAGCAGTACTTC.